These 10 T cell receptor beta chains came from one sample sequenced in a study of T cells in Graves' hyperthyroidism and ophthalmopathy (dated by TCRdb to 2018 to 2020). The protocol used for the library was multiplex PCR. Sequencing instrument: Illumina HiSeq 2000. The TCR beta CDR3 regions were amplified from the RNA transcripts. A first-round RT-PCR of the TCR CDR3 used the HTBI primer set with the Qiagen OneStep RT-PCR kit. Through fastp at Q25 and MiXCR, TCRdb rebuilt clones from the public reads, retaining in-frame beta chains. Each entry is one CDR3 protein sequence, shown with its most common DNA and genes. The sample has hundreds of thousands of distinct CDR3 sequences on record, 38% of them singletons. Clones ranked in the top ten supply over 8% of the sample. The material sequenced was blood. All receptors come from a man younger than 30 with Graves' hyperthyroidism.

This clonotype was seen only a few times. This chain connects TRBV9 to TRBJ1-4; maybe TRBD1 (6 bases). This CDR3 has 15 amino acids. CDR1 is SGDLS, CDR2 YYNGEE, per germline. The ends were cut back, 4 bases at V and 5 bases at J, with 15 bases in the middle. The CDR3 spells CASSPVDSWNEKLFF. DNA for the CDR3: TGTGCCAGCAGCCCGGTGGACAGTTGGAATGAAAAACTGTTTTTT.

This clonotype was detected many times. The V call is TRBV2, the J call TRBJ1-3; D remains ambiguous. The germline V gene has CDR1 SNHLY and CDR2 FYNNEI. V dropped 4 bases and J dropped 5 bases, with 6 bases sitting between them. This CDR3 is 12 amino acids long. CDR3 in amino acids: CASSVDRNTIYF. The CDR3 DNA reads TGTGCCAGCAGTGTCGACAGAAACACCATATATTTT.

This CDR3 is CASSQPRTSVGTGELFF. For the CDR3, the DNA is TGTGCCAGCAGCCAACCTAGGACTAGCGTGGGGACCGGGGAGCTGTTTTTT. This chain connects TRBV9 to TRBJ2-2; 9 nucleotides agree with TRBD2. The CDR3 runs to 17 residues. Looked up from germline, CDR1 is SGDLS and CDR2 is YYNGEE. V lost 4 bases and J lost 5; bases outside the gene matches: 12.

This clonotype has at least ten counts. The gene calls are TRBV20-1 and TRBJ2-7; perhaps TRBD1 as D (6 bases). Trimming stripped 4 bases from V and 2 bases from J, with 12 bases between. CDR1 and CDR2 (germline): DFQATT, SNEGSKA (reference sequence). This CDR3 contains 13 residues. DNA of the CDR3: TGCAGTGCTACTCCCGGGACAACCTACGAGCAGTACTTC. Protein product: CSATPGTTYEQYF.

CDR3 region: CASSPSGGLTEQYF. In DNA, the CDR3 is TGTGCCAGTAGTCCGTCGGGAGGGCTGACCGAGCAGTACTTC. This chain joins TRBV19 and TRBJ2-7; TRBD2 matches 8 bases. The germline CDR1 and CDR2 sequences are LNHDA and SQIVND (reference sequence). The CDR3 runs to 14 residues. Losses at the gene ends were 5 bases for V and 6 bases for J; bases not matched to a gene: 9.

This chain links TRBV20-1 with TRBJ2-2, with D perhaps TRBD2 (6 bases). The V and J ends lost 0 bases and 5 bases respectively, with 13 bases between them. Germline CDR1 reads DFQATT; CDR2 reads SNEGSKA (reference sequence). The CDR3 is 15 amino acids. The CDR3 sequence: CSARDWSSDTGELFF. CDR3 bases: TGCAGTGCTAGAGATTGGTCTAGCGATACCGGGGAGCTGTTTTTT.

J is TRBJ2-4 and V is TRBV7-9; D is undetermined. Germline V gene sequence: CDR1 SEHNR, CDR2 FQNEAQ (reference sequence). The CDR3 runs to 13 residues. Trimming pared 4 bases from V and 7 bases from J, leaving 11 bases between. CDR3 loop: CASSSLLGNIQYF. In DNA, the CDR3 is TGTGCCAGCAGCTCCTTATTGGGGAACATTCAGTACTTC.

This chain uses TRBV29-1 with TRBJ1-2; 7 bases are a match to TRBD1. Trimming at V came to 3 bases and at J to 4 bases, leaving 5 bases not matched to a gene. Germline lookup yields CDR1 SQVTM and CDR2 ANQGSEA. This CDR3 spans 13 amino acids. In nucleotides, the CDR3 is TGCAGCGTTGAGGCAGGGGGAACCTATGGCTACACCTTC. As protein: CSVEAGGTYGYTF. The full variable domain, rest sourced from reference TRBV29-1 and TRBJ1-2, is SAVISQKPSRDICQRGTSLTIQCQVDSQVTMMFWYRQQPGQSLTLIATANQGSEATYESGFVIDKFPISRPNLTFSTLTVSNMSPEDSSIYLCSVEAGGTYGYTFGSGTRLTVV.

This clonotype appeared many times. This chain uses TRBV7-6 with TRBJ1-6, with 10 bases identical to TRBD1. Per germline, CDR1 SGHVS and CDR2 FNYEAQ. V shed 3 bases, J shed 6 bases, and the junction held 2 bases outside the gene matches. The CDR3 loop spans 15 amino acids. The CDR3 coding sequence is TGTGCCAGCAGCTTGCGACAGGGGGCTAATTCACCCCTCCACTTT. Amino acids: CASSLRQGANSPLHF.

This clonotype was counted at least ten times. The gene calls are TRBV10-2 and TRBJ2-6, with D possibly TRBD1 on 6 matching bases. The CDR3 loop spans 15 amino acids. Trimming took 6 bases from V and 4 from J, leaving 13 bases between them. Germline CDR1 and CDR2: WSHSY and SAAADI. The CDR3 reads CASRSTGSGANVLTF. For the CDR3, the DNA is TGCGCCAGCAGGAGCACAGGGAGCGGGGCCAACGTCCTGACTTTC.